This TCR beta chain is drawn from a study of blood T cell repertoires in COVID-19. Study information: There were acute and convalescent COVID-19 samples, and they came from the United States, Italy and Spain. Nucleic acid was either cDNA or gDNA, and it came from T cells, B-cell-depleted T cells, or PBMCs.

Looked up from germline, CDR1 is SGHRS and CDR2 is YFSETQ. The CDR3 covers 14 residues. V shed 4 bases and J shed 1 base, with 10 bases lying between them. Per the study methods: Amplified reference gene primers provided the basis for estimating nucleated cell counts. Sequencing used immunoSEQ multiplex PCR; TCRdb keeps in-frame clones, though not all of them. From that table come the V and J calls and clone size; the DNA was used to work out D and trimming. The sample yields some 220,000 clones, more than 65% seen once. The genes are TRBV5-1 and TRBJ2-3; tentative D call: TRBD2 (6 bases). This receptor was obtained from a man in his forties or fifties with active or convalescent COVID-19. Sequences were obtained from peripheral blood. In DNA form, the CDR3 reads TGCGCCAGCAGCCCCGGGACTCGCACAGATACGCAGTATTTT. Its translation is CASSPGTRTDTQYF.